The TCR beta chain described here comes from a study of blood T cell repertoires in COVID-19. The wider study: The United States, Italy and Spain provided the acute and convalescent COVID-19 samples. T cells, B-cell-depleted T cells, or PBMCs provided the cDNA or gDNA that served as material.

Comments on this clone: The same CDR3 can be traced to other DNA sequences in this sample.

Authors' methods: The assay estimated nucleated cells by amplifying reference gene primers. Here immunoSEQ multiplex PCR was the method, and the copy in TCRdb shows in-frame clones only, minus some. V, J and clone size were drawn from that table, and D and trimming were deduced from the DNA. This repertoire shows approximately 290,000 clones, about four fifths found once; its top ten account for roughly 14%. Germline loops: CDR1 SGHTA, CDR2 FQGNSA. The germline V and J ends were trimmed by 4 bases and 3 bases, with 3 bases remaining between them. The CDR3 totals 11 residues. The chain combines TRBV7-2 with TRBJ2-5, with D unresolved. Sequenced: peripheral blood. The clonotype originates from a person aged 65 to 85 with COVID-19, enrolled during active disease. The CDR3 loop is CASSSKETQYF. DNA of the CDR3: TGTGCCAGCAGCTCTAAAGAGACCCAGTACTTC.